This T cell receptor (beta chain) was sequenced in a study of cytomegalovirus exposure and HLA in healthy donors. This PCR relied on a set of 60 Vbeta primers and 13 Jbeta primers. TCRdb's table, derived via immunoSEQ multiplex PCR, lists solely in-frame clones and lacks some. Of about 170,000 clones in the sample, approximately 67% are singletons; the top ten hold roughly 2.9%. CDR1 SGHRS and CDR2 YFSETQ come from the germline V gene. The CDR3 has 15 amino acids. The sequencing sample was made of PBMCs. The sequence derives from a man aged 35-49 years in good health and CMV-seronegative. This chain links TRBV5-1 with TRBJ2-5; TRBD1 matches at 8 bases. TRBJ2-7 explains the end of the DNA better; the J call may be wrong. DNA for the CDR3: TGCGCCAGCAGCCCCCGGACAGGGACCCCCTACGAGCAGTACTTC. This encodes CASSPRTGTPYEQYF.